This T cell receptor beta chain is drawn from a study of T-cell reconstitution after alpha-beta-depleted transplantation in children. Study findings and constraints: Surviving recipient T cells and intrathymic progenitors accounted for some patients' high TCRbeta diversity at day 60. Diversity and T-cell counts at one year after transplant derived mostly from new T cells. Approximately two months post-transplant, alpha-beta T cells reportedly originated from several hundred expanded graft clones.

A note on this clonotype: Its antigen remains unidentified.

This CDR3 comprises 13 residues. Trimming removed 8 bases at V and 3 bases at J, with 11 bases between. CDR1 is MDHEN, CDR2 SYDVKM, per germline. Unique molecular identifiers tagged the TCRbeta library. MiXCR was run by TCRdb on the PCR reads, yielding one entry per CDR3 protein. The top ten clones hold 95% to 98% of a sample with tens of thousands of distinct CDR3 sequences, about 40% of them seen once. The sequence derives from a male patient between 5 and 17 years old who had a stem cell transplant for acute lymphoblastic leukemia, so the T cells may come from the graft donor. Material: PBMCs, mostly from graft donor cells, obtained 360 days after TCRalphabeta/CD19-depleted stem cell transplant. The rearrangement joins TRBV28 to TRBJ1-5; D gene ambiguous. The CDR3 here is CASDRGLNQPQHF. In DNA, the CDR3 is TGTGCCAGCGATCGCGGTCTCAATCAGCCCCAGCATTTT. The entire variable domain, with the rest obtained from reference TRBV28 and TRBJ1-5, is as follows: DVKVTQSSRYLVKRTGEKVFLECVQDMDHENMFWYRQDPGLGLRLIYFSYDVKMKEKGDIPEGYSVSREKKERFSLILESASTNQTSMYLCASDRGLNQPQHFGDGTRLSIL.